This T cell receptor (beta chain) was captured by sequencing in a study of Ad26.COV2.S vaccination and SARS-CoV-2 variants. Specified treatment: some 20 received Ad26.COV2.S at low or high dose, single or two shots; roughly 5 received placebo; per-sample allocation not given. Sampling was done on day 63 after the first vaccine or placebo injection. Generated by immunoSEQ multiplex PCR, the TCRdb table keeps only in-frame clones and is missing some. Of about 440,000 clones in the sample, about nine tenths are singletons; the top ten hold 4.3%. Sequenced here: peripheral blood, sampled in a trial of Ad26.COV2.S vaccine versus placebo. This clonotype was sampled from a person aged 18 to 65 who received the Ad26.COV2.S COVID-19 vaccine or a placebo.

The DNA for the CDR3 is TGCGCCAGCAGCCTGGGACAGGGTCCCTACGAGCAGTACTTC. Its protein product is CASSLGQGPYEQYF. The chain has TRBV4-3 and TRBJ2-7, with 9 bases matching TRBD1. Germline-derived CDR1 and CDR2 are LGHNA and YSLEER. The CDR3 has 14 amino acids. The trim removed 4 bases at V and 2 bases at J, leaving 3 bases unmatched.